Below, 27 T cell receptor beta chains from the same sample are listed, as sequenced in a study of T-cell reconstitution after alpha-beta-depleted transplantation in children. During its preparation, the TCRbeta library received unique molecular identifiers. MiXCR, run by TCRdb on the PCR reads, gives a single entry per CDR3 protein. The table lists 90,000 to 100,000 distinct CDR3 sequences, 9.5% to 15% of them singletons. The input for sequencing was PBMCs from the stem cell graft donor, taken from the stem cell graft. These receptors were obtained from a human donor who donated a stem cell graft to a child with inherited bone marrow failure.

This clonotype was seen repeatedly, ten times or more. V usage is TRBV27 and J usage is TRBJ2-3, with TRBD2 as a possible D gene (6 bases). The CDR3 loop spans 13 amino acids. Germline V gives CDR1 MNHEY, CDR2 SMNVEV (reference sequence). V was cut by 3 bases and J by 4 bases, with 8 bases left in between. Here the CDR3 DNA reads TGTGCCAGCAGTTTTTCGGGAGCAGATACGCAGTATTTT. Protein product: CASSFSGADTQYF.

This clonotype was counted at least ten times. The chain employs TRBV20-1 and TRBJ1-1; D gene ambiguous. Germline assignment: CDR1 DFQATT and CDR2 SNEGSKA (reference sequence). Between the trimmed V and J ends, which lost 6 bases and 4 bases, there was a span of 12 bases. This CDR3 is built from 12 residues. CDR3 coding DNA: TGCAGTGCCCATGACCAAGGCACTGAAGCTTTCTTT. Encoded protein: CSAHDQGTEAFF.

This clonotype has at least ten counts. The J gene is TRBJ2-2, the V gene TRBV4-3; the D is unclear. V lost 0 bases, J lost 2 bases, and 13 bases lay in between. The CDR3 has 17 amino acids. Germline CDR1 LGHNA, CDR2 YSLEER. The CDR3 DNA reads TGCGCCAGCAGCCAAGATACTGAAGGGTACAACACCGGGGAGCTGTTTTTT. Its translation is CASSQDTEGYNTGELFF.

This clonotype has a count of ten or more. The chain carries TRBV5-1 and TRBJ2-3; 9 bases fit TRBD2. CDR1 is SGHRS, CDR2 YFSETQ, per germline. V shed 5 bases, J shed 2 bases, and the junction held 6 bases outside the gene matches. CDR3 size: 15 residues. Here the CDR3 reads CASSSSGANTDTQYF. The CDR3 region has the DNA TGCGCCAGCAGTTCTAGCGGGGCGAACACAGATACGCAGTATTTT.

V and J are TRBV30 and TRBJ2-7; D may be TRBD2 (7 bases). V lost 7 bases, J lost 6 bases, and 16 bases lay in between. The V gene's germline CDR1 is GTSNPN and CDR2 SVGIG (reference sequence). CDR3 length: 12 amino acids. DNA for the CDR3: TGTGCCTTAGGGGGGGAGGGCACCGAGCAGTACTTC. Translated, it gives CALGGEGTEQYF.

The V call is TRBV5-1, the J call TRBJ1-5, with D perhaps TRBD1 (6 bases). Trimming took off 4 bases at V and 3 bases at J, with 14 bases between the two ends. In germline, CDR1 is SGHRS, CDR2 YFSETQ. The CDR3 is made up of 15 amino acids. CDR3 amino acids: CASSIGGKDNQPQHF. The DNA for the CDR3 is TGCGCCAGCAGCATAGGGGGGAAAGACAATCAGCCCCAGCATTTT.

This clonotype was detected many times. The DNA is left out, because the CDR3 cannot be placed on it with certainty; the CDR3 is given as TCRdb lists it. V gene TRBV24-1 combines with J gene TRBJ2-2; the table's D call, TRBD1, was not checked against the DNA. The CDR3 has 18 residues if both end residues are counted. The V gene's germline CDR1 is KGHDR and CDR2 SFDVKD. CDR3 sequence: CATSDFGEGTGGPGELFF.

At least ten counts were recorded for this clonotype. The V call is TRBV20-1, the J call TRBJ1-2; D is possibly TRBD1 (6 bases). Germline loops: CDR1 DFQATT, CDR2 SNEGSKA (reference sequence). The CDR3 is 15 amino acids. The germline V and J ends were trimmed by 0 bases and 3 bases, with 14 bases remaining between them. In nucleotides, the CDR3 is TGCAGTGCTAGAGATTCGGGGGGGCTGTACTATGGCTACACCTTC. Translation gives CSARDSGGLYYGYTF.

Here the CDR3 reads CASSLDFGPQPSSYNSPLHF. The CDR3 bases are TGTGCCAGCAGCTTAGATTTCGGACCGCAGCCTAGCTCCTATAATTCACCCCTCCACTTT. The chain recombines TRBV11-2 with TRBJ1-6, with D hard to call. The V end lost 0 bases, the J end lost 0 bases, and 18 bases lay between the germline ends. The CDR3 extends over 20 amino acids. Germline loops: CDR1 SGHAT, CDR2 FQNNGV. The full variable domain, in which reference TRBV11-2 and TRBJ1-6 provide the parts outside the CDR3, is EAGVAQSPRYKIIEKRQSVAFWCNPISGHATLYWYQQILGQGPKLLIQFQNNGVVDDSQLPKDRFSAERLKGVDSTLKIQPAKLEDSAVYLCASSLDFGPQPSSYNSPLHFGNGTRLTVT.

This clonotype has ten or more counts. J is TRBJ2-7 and V is TRBV6-5, with D possibly being TRBD2 (5 bases). This CDR3 is built from 15 residues. CDR1 is MNHEY and CDR2 is SVGAGI in the germline V gene. Deletions cut 5 bases from V and 3 bases from J, with 17 bases between. CDR3: CASSPLRGHRYEQYF. Here the CDR3 DNA reads TGTGCCAGCAGTCCCCTTCGCGGGCACCGCTACGAGCAGTACTTC.

This clonotype occurred many times. The chain employs TRBV5-1 and TRBJ2-1, with 10 bases fitting TRBD2. CDR1 is SGHRS and CDR2 is YFSETQ in the germline V gene. There are 17 residues in the CDR3. The V gene end was trimmed by 0 bases and the J gene end by 6 bases; junction bases not matched to a gene: 9. The DNA for the CDR3 is TGCGCCAGCAGCTTGGATGGAGCGGGAGGGCGTCGCAATGAGCAGTTCTTC. Protein sequence: CASSLDGAGGRRNEQFF. Using reference TRBV5-1 and TRBJ2-1 for the parts outside the CDR3, the full variable domain is KAGVTQTPRYLIKTRGQQVTLSCSPISGHRSVSWYQQTPGQGLQFLFEYFSETQRNKGNFPGRFSGRQFSNSRSEMNVSTLELGDSALYLCASSLDGAGGRRNEQFFGPGTRLTVL.

At least ten counts were recorded for this clonotype. V gene TRBV18 combines with J gene TRBJ1-1; D not resolved. Germline CDR1 KGHSH, CDR2 LQKENI. V lost 4 bases, J lost 1 base, and 7 bases lay in between. CDR3 size: 13 residues. The CDR3 DNA is TGTGCCAGCTCACTTACAGCGAACACTGAAGCTTTCTTT. Encoded protein: CASSLTANTEAFF.

The CDR3 sequence is CASKQGSLKPYEQYF. The DNA of the CDR3 is TGTGCCAGCAAACAAGGTAGTCTCAAGCCTTACGAGCAGTACTTC. J is TRBJ2-7 and V is TRBV6-2 or TRBV6-3, with D uncertain. This CDR3 is built from 15 residues. CDR1 MNHEY and CDR2 SVGEGT come from the germline V gene. The ends were cut back, 7 bases at V and 4 bases at J, with 20 bases in the middle.

This clonotype was observed many times. This chain joins TRBV13 and TRBJ1-6, with D possibly TRBD1 on 5 matching bases. V lost 1 base to trimming and J lost 3 bases, with 13 bases between them. CDR1 and CDR2 (germline): PRHDT, FYEKMQ (reference sequence). This CDR3 contains 17 residues. CDR3 amino acids: CASSLAAGFDYNSPLHF. In DNA, the CDR3 is TGTGCCAGCAGCTTAGCGGCAGGGTTTGACTATAATTCACCCCTCCACTTT.

The chain links TRBV7-9 to TRBJ2-1, with TRBD2 matching 14 bases. After removal of 5 bases from V and 3 bases from J, the junction contained 9 bases not matched to a gene. The length of the CDR3 is 18 residues. CDR1 is SEHNR and CDR2 is FQNEAQ in the germline V gene (reference sequence). The CDR3 here is CASSPPGLAGVRYNEQFF. CDR3 DNA: TGTGCCAGCAGCCCGCCGGGACTAGCGGGAGTCCGCTACAATGAGCAGTTCTTC. Combining the CDR3 with reference TRBV7-9 and TRBJ2-1 gives the whole variable domain DTGVSQNPRHKITKRGQNVTFRCDPISEHNRLYWYRQTLGQGPEFLTYFQNEAQLEKSRLLSDRFSAERPKGSFSTLEIQRTEQGDSAMYLCASSPPGLAGVRYNEQFFGPGTRLTVL.

The V gene is TRBV11-2, the J gene TRBJ2-5, with 8 bases aligning to TRBD2. CDR3 size: 16 residues. CDR1 and CDR2 (germline): SGHAT, FQNNGV. Germline trimming cut 5 bases from V and 6 bases from J; bases unmatched to any gene: 14. The CDR3 is CASSPPSGLVSQTQYF. The CDR3 coding sequence is TGTGCCAGCAGCCCTCCCTCGGGACTAGTTAGCCAGACCCAGTACTTC.

This clonotype was detected ten times or more. This chain uses TRBV24-1 with TRBJ2-4; D is possibly TRBD1 or TRBD2 (5 bases each). V was shortened by 0 bases and J by 0 bases, with 23 bases between the two germline ends. CDR3 length: 21 amino acids. Per germline, CDR1 KGHDR and CDR2 SFDVKD. The CDR3 bases are TGTGCCACCAGTGATTTGCCCGACCTAGGGGCGCGGGCCCTAGCCAAAAACATTCAGTACTTC. This translates into CATSDLPDLGARALAKNIQYF.

This clonotype was seen at least ten times. J is TRBJ1-2 and V is TRBV27; no definite D call. Trimming stripped 4 bases from V and 8 bases from J, with 11 bases between. Germline V gene data show CDR1 as MNHEY and CDR2 as SMNVEV (reference sequence). The CDR3 runs 12 residues. This CDR3 reads CASSSSATGYTF. CDR3 in DNA: TGTGCCAGCAGTTCCTCAGCAACGGGCTACACCTTC.

This clonotype was picked up many times. The rearrangement links TRBV6-5 to TRBJ1-1; 9 bases line up with TRBD1. Germline-derived CDR1 and CDR2 are MNHEY and SVGAGI. The J segment lost 5 bases and the V segment lost 2 bases, leaving 6 bases of the junction unmatched. The CDR3 has 15 residues. CDR3 region: CASSYNRGRGTEAFF. The CDR3 DNA reads as TGTGCCAGCAGTTACAACAGGGGGCGCGGGACTGAAGCTTTCTTT.

This sequence joins TRBV12-3 or TRBV12-4 and TRBJ2-2, with 14 bases fitting TRBD2. The V gene end was trimmed by 6 bases and the J gene end by 5 bases; junction bases not matched to a gene: 5. CDR3 length: 16 residues. CDR3 sequence: CASRGLAGVGTGELFF. As DNA, the CDR3 is TGTGCCAGCAGGGGACTAGCGGGAGTTGGTACCGGGGAGCTGTTTTTT.

This clonotype was seen many times. This chain links TRBV20-1 with TRBJ2-3; 9 bases line up with TRBD1. There are 16 residues in the CDR3. CDR1 is DFQATT, CDR2 SNEGSKA, per germline (reference sequence). V was pared by 3 bases and J by 11 bases, with 18 bases of the junction left unmatched. The DNA for the CDR3 is TGCAGTGCTAGGCCACACCGGGACAGGGCAGCCGGAGGGCAGTATTTT. This translates into CSARPHRDRAAGGQYF.

This clonotype was seen many times. The chain is built from TRBV5-1 and TRBJ2-2; 12 nucleotides agree with TRBD2. CDR3 size: 16 residues. Germline V CDR1 and CDR2: SGHRS, YFSETQ. V was pared by 5 bases and J by 4 bases, with 6 bases of the junction left unmatched. The CDR3 spells CASRPGTSGRTGELFF. In DNA, the CDR3 is TGCGCCAGCAGACCCGGGACTAGCGGGCGCACCGGGGAGCTGTTTTTT.

In its sample, this clonotype was seen many times. The chain carries TRBV20-1 and TRBJ2-1; 7 bases are shared with TRBD2. Germline CDR1 reads DFQATT; CDR2 reads SNEGSKA (reference sequence). V gave up 6 bases and J gave up 4 bases; unmatched junction bases: 3. CDR3 length: 12 residues. This CDR3 is CSAQRGYNEQFF. The DNA for the CDR3 is TGCAGTGCCCAGCGGGGATACAATGAGCAGTTCTTC.

This clonotype was counted at least ten times. This chain links TRBV7-9 with TRBJ2-3, with 9 nucleotides matching TRBD1. Looked up from germline, CDR1 is SEHNR and CDR2 is FQNEAQ (reference sequence). The V gene end was trimmed by 3 bases and the J gene end by 3 bases; junction bases not matched to a gene: 4. The CDR3 is 15 residues long. For the CDR3, the DNA is TGTGCCAGCAGCTTCCGACAGGGGGGAACAGATACGCAGTATTTT. Translated, it gives CASSFRQGGTDTQYF.

V usage is TRBV28 and J usage is TRBJ1-2; D is uncertain. Trimming stripped 10 bases from V and 12 bases from J, with 21 bases between. This CDR3 comprises 12 residues. Germline values: CDR1 MDHEN, CDR2 SYDVKM. CDR3 amino acids: CAMGPGPSGNTF. For the CDR3, the DNA is TGTGCCATGGGCCCCGGGCCCAGCGGCAACACCTTC.

This clonotype was detected ten times or more. V is TRBV4-2 and J is TRBJ2-3; 11 bases match TRBD2. V lost 4 bases, J lost 8 bases, and 8 bases stayed unmatched. CDR3 length: 15 residues. Germline values: CDR1 LGHNA, CDR2 YNFKEQ. CDR3 region: CASSRILAGESTQYF. Written as DNA, the CDR3 is TGTGCCAGCAGCCGCATACTAGCGGGAGAAAGTACGCAGTATTTT.

This clonotype has a count of ten or more. The chain joins TRBV5-8 to TRBJ2-2, with 11 bases identical to TRBD2. V gave up 4 bases and J gave up 7 bases; unmatched junction bases: 6. The CDR3 is 15 amino acids. The germline V gene encodes CDR1 SGHTS and CDR2 YDEGEE. The chain's CDR3 is CASSALAGVSGELFF. In nucleotides, the CDR3 is TGTGCCAGCAGCGCACTAGCGGGAGTCAGCGGGGAGCTGTTTTTT.